A selection of T cell receptor beta chains follows, all from one sample in a study of blood T cell repertoires in COVID-19. Repertoires were generated with immunoSEQ multiplex PCR, while TCRdb's copy carries only in-frame clones and drops some. The sample records some 90,000 clones, 82% being singletons. The specimen sequenced was peripheral blood. The receptor set was obtained from a man aged 65 to 85 with active or convalescent COVID-19. CDR3s include the opening cysteine and the closing phenylalanine or tryptophan. The D gene is left open where the match is weak. The size of a clone is reported for some rows only, either as once, few or many, or as a class for expanded clones.

>TRBV7-9|-|-|TRBJ1-2|14
TGTGCCAGCAGTACCAGGAGGGACAACTATGGCTACACCTTC
CASSTRRDNYGYTF
>TRBV12-3/TRBV12-4|-|-|TRBJ2-7|13
TGTGCCAGCAGTTTAAACAGGGGAGGAGAGCAGTACTTC
CASSLNRGGEQYF
>TRBV29-1|-|TRBD1|TRBJ1-5|16
TGCAGCGTAAGTAGGGGGACAGGCTTCCAAAATCAGCCCCAGCATTTT
CSVSRGTGFQNQPQHF
>TRBV24-1|few|TRBD1|TRBJ1-2|13
TGTGCCACCAGTGACAGAGGACAGGGCGGCTACACCTTC
CATSDRGQGGYTF
>TRBV7-9|-|-|TRBJ1-3|14
TGTGCCGTCAACTCGGGACAAACTGGAAACACCATATATTTT
CAVNSGQTGNTIYF
>TRBV9|-|-|TRBJ2-2|15
TGTGCCAGCAGCGAGGGGGCAACTAGCGGTCCGGAGCTGTTTTTT
CASSEGATSGPELFF
>TRBV5-1|-|TRBD2|TRBJ2-4|16
TGCGCCAGCAGTCCCCTAGCGGATCTAGCCAAAAACATTCAGTACTTC
CASSPLADLAKNIQYF
>TRBV13|once|TRBD1|TRBJ2-7|14
TGTGCCAGCAGCTCTGGACAGGAAACCTACGAGCAGTACTTC
CASSSGQETYEQYF
>TRBV28|-|-|TRBJ2-7|15
TGTGCCAGCAGTTTACCCGGGACAAACACCTACGAGCAGTACTTC
CASSLPGTNTYEQYF
>TRBV11-2|once|TRBD2|TRBJ2-7|14
TGTGCCAGCAGCGACCAGTGGGAGGGCTACGAGCAGTACTTC
CASSDQWEGYEQYF
>TRBV7-9|once|-|TRBJ1-2|15
TGTGCCAGCAGCCCGATCGGGGGGACTAACTATGGCTACACCTTC
CASSPIGGTNYGYTF
>TRBV2|-|TRBD1|TRBJ1-6|14
TGTGCCAGGCGCCTGGGACAGGCCAATTCACCCCTCCACTTT
CARRLGQANSPLHF
>TRBV27|once|-|TRBJ2-5|11
TGTGCCAGCAGACTAGCAGAGACCCAGTACTTC
CASRLAETQYF
>TRBV6-5|-|-|TRBJ2-1|15
TGTGCCAGCAGCCTCGGAGCCGTACTAAACAATGAGCAGTTCTTC
CASSLGAVLNNEQFF
>TRBV19|-|-|TRBJ1-1|14
TGTGCCAGTAGTATAAAGGGGGTCCGGGTTGAAGCTTTCTTT
CASSIKGVRVEAFF
>TRBV10-3|-|-|TRBJ1-5|13
TGTGCCATCTCGTCGGGGTCTAAGGAGCCCCAGCATTTT
CAISSGSKEPQHF
>TRBV7-9|-|-|TRBJ1-6|13
TGTGCCAGCAGCTTGCAGGGTAATTCACCCCTCCACTTT
CASSLQGNSPLHF
>TRBV11-2|-|-|TRBJ1-4|13
TGTGCCAGCAGCTTCCCGGGGTATGAAAAACTGTTTTTT
CASSFPGYEKLFF
>TRBV4-1|-|-|TRBJ1-2|14
TGCGCCAGCAGCCAAGGTGGACAGCTCTATGGCTACACCTTC
CASSQGGQLYGYTF
>TRBV4-1|-|TRBD1|TRBJ2-4|14
TGCGCCAGCAGCCCGTACGGGACAGGGGACATTCAGTACTTC
CASSPYGTGDIQYF
>TRBV3-1/TRBV3-2|-|-|TRBJ1-5|15
TGTGCCAGCATACTCCTGGGGGGGGGCAATCAGCCCCAGCATTTT
CASILLGGGNQPQHF
>TRBV7-2|-|TRBD1|TRBJ1-3|15
TGTGCCAGCAGCTTAGAGGGACAGAGAGGAAACACCATATATTTT
CASSLEGQRGNTIYF
>TRBV5-4|-|-|TRBJ1-3|14
TGTGCCAGCAGCTTAGGGGGCTCTGGAAACACCATATATTTT
CASSLGGSGNTIYF
>TRBV18|-|TRBD1|TRBJ2-3|18
TGTGCCAGCTCGCCCATAGTAGTTAGGGGGCCTAGCACAGATACGCAGTATTTT
CASSPIVVRGPSTDTQYF
>TRBV7-9|few|-|TRBJ2-2|14
TGTGCCATCCTCTGGCACCCGAACACCGGGGAGCTGTTTTTT
CAILWHPNTGELFF
>TRBV14|-|TRBD1|TRBJ1-1|14
TGTGCCAGCAGCCGGGACAGGGGTTACACTGAAGCTTTCTTT
CASSRDRGYTEAFF
>TRBV28|few|-|TRBJ2-1|13
TGTGCCAGCAGTTTTGGACTACACAATGAGCAGTTCTTC
CASSFGLHNEQFF
>TRBV10-3|-|-|TRBJ2-2|14
TGTGCCATCAGTGGTTCCGGGAACACCGGGGAGCTGTTTTTT
CAISGSGNTGELFF
>TRBV5-1|-|-|TRBJ2-7|14
TGCGCCAGCAGCTTCACCGCGGGCCGGGACGAGCAGTACTTC
CASSFTAGRDEQYF
>TRBV29-1|-|-|TRBJ2-3|13
TGCAGCGCCCTGGGGCAGGGAACCGATACGCAGTATTTT
CSALGQGTDTQYF
>TRBV15|-|-|TRBJ1-4|15
TGTGCCACCAGCAGAACCTTCCTAGAGTTAGGAAAACTGTTTTTT
CATSRTFLELGKLFF
>TRBV6-5|-|TRBD1|TRBJ1-6|14
TGTGCCAGCAGAAACACAGGGGGAAATTCACCCCTCCACTTT
CASRNTGGNSPLHF
>TRBV15|-|TRBD1|TRBJ1-5|18
TGTGCCACCAGCTTCCTAGGACAGGGCCGATATAGCAATCAGCCCCAGCATTTT
CATSFLGQGRYSNQPQHF
>TRBV5-1|-|TRBD1|TRBJ2-7|14
TGCGCCAGCAGCTTGGGGACAGGGGCCTACGAGCAGTACTTC
CASSLGTGAYEQYF
>TRBV6-8|-|-|TRBJ1-4|17
TGTGCCAGCAGTCATTGTAAAGGACTTATTGGGGATGAAAAACTGTTTTTT
CASSHCKGLIGDEKLFF
>TRBV20-1|many|-|TRBJ1-2|12
TGCAGTGCTAGTGACGGTCGCTATGGCTACACCTTC
CSASDGRYGYTF
>TRBV19|-|TRBD2|TRBJ2-7|15
TGTGCCAGTAGTATCTTTAGCGGGGGGACCTACGAGCAGTACTTC
CASSIFSGGTYEQYF
>TRBV2|few|-|TRBJ1-1|14
TGTGCCAGCAGACCGGAGATGGGGAACACTGAAGCTTTCTTT
CASRPEMGNTEAFF
>TRBV6-5|-|TRBD1|TRBJ1-3|15
TGTGCCAGCAGTTACCGACAGGGGACTGGAAACACCATATATTTT
CASSYRQGTGNTIYF
>TRBV7-9|once|-|TRBJ1-6|14
TGTGCCAGCAGCCCCGTCGGTGGGGCTTCACCCCTCCACTTT
CASSPVGGASPLHF
>TRBV11-2|-|TRBD1|TRBJ1-2|17
TGTGCCAGCAGCACCAGGACAGGGGGCCCTTCTAACTATGGCTACACCTTC
CASSTRTGGPSNYGYTF
>TRBV6-5|-|-|TRBJ2-7|13
TGTGCCAGCAGGACCGCCGGGACACTCGAGCAGTACTTC
CASRTAGTLEQYF
>TRBV14|-|-|TRBJ1-3|16
TGTGCCAGCAGCCAAGCCCTCCCCTCCTCTGGAAACACCATATATTTT
CASSQALPSSGNTIYF
>TRBV24-1|-|TRBD1|TRBJ2-3|15
TGTGCCACCAGTGATCACGGGACAGGGAGAGATACGCAGTATTTT
CATSDHGTGRDTQYF
>TRBV5-6|-|TRBD1|TRBJ2-1|16
TGTGCCAGCAGCCTCGCCGGGACAGGGGACTACGGTGAGCAGTTCTTC
CASSLAGTGDYGEQFF
>TRBV29-1|-|TRBD1|TRBJ1-5|13
TGCAGCGTCCTCGGACAGGGGAATCAGCCCCAGCATTTT
CSVLGQGNQPQHF